This entry lists 16 T cell receptor beta chains sequenced from one sample in a study of Ad26.COV2.S vaccination and SARS-CoV-2 variants (dated by TCRdb to the early 2020s). According to the study, the label for this sample's treatment or condition signals: over 15 received Ad26.COV2.S at low or high dose, single or two shots; five or six received placebo; per-sample allocation not given. For vaccine and placebo recipients, the sequenced repertoires came from samples collected on day 63 after the first injection. Library preparation was by the immunoSEQ multiplex PCR assay. Held by TCRdb, this immuneACCESS table contains in-frame sequences only and omits some clones. Under half of the omission traces to an unresolved V gene where checked; the cause of the rest is unknown. The sample includes fewer than 900,000 clones, with 89% observed a single time. The ten largest clones take up approximately 1.5% of the sample.

The input for sequencing was peripheral blood, taken in a trial of Ad26.COV2.S vaccine versus placebo. These receptors were collected from a person between 18 and 59 years old who received the Ad26.COV2.S COVID-19 vaccine or a placebo.

The V and J genes are TRBV7-2 and TRBJ2-7; TRBD2 matches at 7 bases. The ends lost 1 base at V and 3 bases at J; junction bases unmatched: 6. This CDR3 spans 15 amino acids. Per the germline V gene, CDR1 is SGHTA and CDR2 is FQGNSA. The CDR3, as DNA: TGTGCCAGCAGCTTAGATCTAGCGGCGCACTACGAGCAGTACTTC. Translation gives CASSLDLAAHYEQYF.

The table lists this clone with a few counts. The chain recombines TRBV5-1 with TRBJ1-4; possibly TRBD1 for D (6 bases). With 5 bases removed from V and 4 bases from J, the gap between germline ends came to 15 bases. Germline values: CDR1 SGHRS, CDR2 YFSETQ. The CDR3 covers 15 residues. The CDR3 DNA reads TGCGCCAGCAGATCCGGGGGGGCGAATAATGAAAAACTGTTTTTT. Protein sequence: CASRSGGANNEKLFF.

The V and J genes are TRBV30 and TRBJ1-5; D is unresolved. V was clipped by 6 bases and J by 1 base, with 10 bases between them. Germline-derived CDR1 and CDR2 are GTSNPN and SVGIG (reference sequence). The CDR3 consists of 13 residues. The CDR3 DNA sequence: TGTGCCTGTTGCGGGCAGAGCAATCAGCCCCAGCATTTT. It encodes CACCGQSNQPQHF.

V and J are TRBV19 and TRBJ1-1; a possible D gene is TRBD1 (5 bases). The CDR3 is 15 amino acids. Germline V gene lookup returns CDR1 LNHDA and CDR2 SQIVND (reference sequence). Deletions cut 5 bases from V and 0 bases from J, with 13 bases between. CDR3 nucleotide sequence: TGTGCCAGTAGTCCGACAGACGCAATGAACACTGAAGCTTTCTTT. Protein sequence: CASSPTDAMNTEAFF. Using reference TRBV19 and TRBJ1-1 for the parts outside the CDR3, the full variable domain is DGGITQSPKYLFRKEGQNVTLSCEQNLNHDAMYWYRQDPGQGLRLIYYSQIVNDFQKGDIAEGYSVSREKKESFPLTVTSAQKNPTAFYLCASSPTDAMNTEAFFGQGTRLTVV.

The V and J genes are TRBV5-1 and TRBJ2-7; 9 bases align to TRBD2. The V and J ends lost 4 bases and 3 bases, in that order; junction bases with no gene match: 5. The CDR3 extends over 14 amino acids. Germline V gene data show CDR1 as SGHRS and CDR2 as YFSETQ. CDR3 nucleotides: TGCGCCAGCAGCCCTCGTAGCGGGAGCTACGAGCAGTACTTC. It specifies CASSPRSGSYEQYF. The full variable domain, rest sourced from reference TRBV5-1 and TRBJ2-7, is KAGVTQTPRYLIKTRGQQVTLSCSPISGHRSVSWYQQTPGQGLQFLFEYFSETQRNKGNFPGRFSGRQFSNSRSEMNVSTLELGDSALYLCASSPRSGSYEQYFGPGTRLTVT.

The genes are TRBV20-1 and TRBJ1-1, with D perhaps matching TRBD1 (5 bases). Trimming removed 1 base at V and 10 bases at J, with 10 bases between. The CDR3 is 11 amino acids. Germline V gene data show CDR1 as DFQATT and CDR2 as SNEGSKA (reference sequence). The CDR3 sequence: CSARGAQGAFF. The DNA of the CDR3 is TGCAGTGCTAGAGGAGCCCAGGGAGCTTTCTTT.

The V gene is TRBV3-1 (or the pseudogene TRBV3-2), the J gene TRBJ1-6; 7 bases line up with TRBD1. The trim removed 4 bases at V and 0 bases at J, leaving 0 bases unmatched. The CDR3 sequence is 15 residues long. Germline V gene sequence: CDR1 LGHDT, CDR2 YNNKEL (reference sequence). CDR3 nucleotides: TGTGCCAGCAGCCCAGGGGGCTCCTATAATTCACCCCTCCACTTT. Protein: CASSPGGSYNSPLHF.

The chain has TRBV24-1 and TRBJ1-2; maybe TRBD1 (6 bases). Looked up from germline, CDR1 is KGHDR and CDR2 is SFDVKD. V lost 7 bases, J lost 2 bases, and 13 bases lay in between. The CDR3 has 14 amino acids. CDR3 amino acids: CATRQGPGNYGYTF. CDR3 in DNA: TGTGCCACCAGACAGGGACCGGGAAACTATGGCTACACCTTC.

V is TRBV18 and J is TRBJ2-5; 9 bases match TRBD2. This CDR3 region has 14 residues. Germline V CDR1 and CDR2: KGHSH, LQKENI. The V gene end was trimmed by 4 bases and the J gene end by 3 bases; junction bases not matched to a gene: 3. Here the CDR3 reads CASSRVAGEETQYF. In DNA, the CDR3 is TGTGCCAGCTCACGCGTAGCGGGAGAAGAGACCCAGTACTTC.

The chain uses TRBV24-1 and TRBJ2-5, with D perhaps matching TRBD2 (5 bases). V was cut by 3 bases and J by 1 base, with 8 bases left in between. The CDR3 has 14 residues. CDR1 and CDR2 (germline): KGHDR, SFDVKD. This CDR3 is CATSDGAGQETQYF. The DNA for the CDR3 is TGTGCCACCAGTGATGGTGCGGGCCAAGAGACCCAGTACTTC.

This chain connects TRBV3-1 (or the pseudogene TRBV3-2) to TRBJ2-7, with a weak D call TRBD1 (5 bases). The germline V and J ends were trimmed by 2 bases and 5 bases, with 10 bases remaining between them. The CDR3 contains 13 residues. Germline CDR1 reads LGHDT; CDR2 reads YNNKEL (reference sequence). The CDR3 loop reads CASSQLGANEQYF. In nucleotides, the CDR3 is TGTGCCAGCAGCCAATTAGGGGCTAACGAGCAGTACTTC.

This clone showed up just once. J is TRBJ1-6 and V is TRBV6-5; D ambiguous. The CDR3 contains 13 residues. Trimming removed 4 bases from V and 7 bases from J, with 8 bases in between. Germline CDR1 is MNHEY and CDR2 is SVGAGI. This CDR3 is CASSSVANSPLHF. The CDR3 DNA reads TGTGCCAGCAGTTCGGTCGCCAATTCACCCCTCCACTTT.

With respect to this clone: In the same sample, other DNA sequences code for this CDR3. This chain joins TRBV30 and TRBJ2-7, with 7 bases aligning to TRBD1. The CDR3 is 12 amino acids. The J segment lost 5 bases and the V segment lost 2 bases, leaving 3 bases of the junction unmatched. CDR1 GTSNPN and CDR2 SVGIG come from the germline V gene (reference sequence). CDR3 sequence reads: CAWSLTGDEQYF. In DNA, the CDR3 is TGTGCCTGGAGTCTTACAGGGGACGAGCAGTACTTC. Full variable domain (remainder filled in from reference TRBV30 and TRBJ2-7): SQTIHQWPATLVQPVGSPLSLECTVEGTSNPNLYWYRQAAGRGLQLLFYSVGIGQISSEVPQNLSASRPQDRQFILSSKKLLLSDSGFYLCAWSLTGDEQYFGPGTRLTVT.

The chain links TRBV27 to TRBJ2-2; maybe TRBD2 (6 bases). The V end lost 6 bases, the J end lost 6 bases, and 14 bases lay between the germline ends. Germline lookup yields CDR1 MNHEY and CDR2 SMNVEV (reference sequence). CDR3 length: 14 residues. Here the CDR3 reads CASSSLGSPGELFF. The CDR3 DNA reads as TGTGCCAGCAGCTCCCTCGGGAGCCCCGGGGAGCTGTTTTTT.

Only one count was recorded for this clone. At one end, the junction sequence differs from germline, possibly due to a read error. The chain employs TRBV7-2 and TRBJ1-5; no clear D gene. This CDR3 comprises 15 residues. Looked up from germline, CDR1 is SGHTA and CDR2 is FQGNSA. DNA for the CDR3: TGTGCCAGCAACTTAGAATTCCAGGTTGGGCAGCCCCAGCATTTT. Amino acid sequence: CASNLEFQVGQPQHF.

The V call is TRBV6-5, the J call TRBJ2-5; weak D call: TRBD2 (6 bases). CDR1 and CDR2 from the germline V gene are MNHEY and SVGAGI. CDR3 length: 16 amino acids. Trimming took 2 bases from V and 5 from J, leaving 18 bases between them. The CDR3 nucleotides are TGTGCCAGCAGTTACAAGGGACTTCCCCCCACGGAGACCCAGTACTTC. Amino acid sequence: CASSYKGLPPTETQYF.